The clone carrying this TCR beta chain was detected only a few times. Time point defined: pre-sensitization, week 0. The treatment was: therapeutic diphenylcyclopropenone sensitization with weekly scalp DPC. Unfractionated whole blood was the source from which total RNA was extracted. This entry is derived from a study of human T cells and chemical hapten exposure. Study at large: Chiefly female patients presented with alopecia areata, totalis or universalis.

TCRdb passed the RACE reads through MiXCR, listing each CDR3 protein once. The sample yields tens of thousands of distinct CDR3 sequences, roughly an eighth seen once. The CDR3 loop spans 13 amino acids. The V gene lost 8 bases and the J gene lost 1 base, with 11 bases spanning the gap. Germline V gene sequence: CDR1 MDHEN, CDR2 SYDVKM. The sequencing here drew on whole blood, taken in connection with sensitization to the hapten diphenylcyclopropenone (DPC). This TCR came from a woman in her thirties or forties with alopecia areata. Some clones in this sample may be carry-over from other donors' samples. This chain connects TRBV28 to TRBJ2-5; no reliable D call. CDR3 sequence reads: CASSRSAQETQYF. In nucleotides, the CDR3 is TGTGCCAGCTCCAGGTCAGCCCAAGAGACCCAGTACTTC.